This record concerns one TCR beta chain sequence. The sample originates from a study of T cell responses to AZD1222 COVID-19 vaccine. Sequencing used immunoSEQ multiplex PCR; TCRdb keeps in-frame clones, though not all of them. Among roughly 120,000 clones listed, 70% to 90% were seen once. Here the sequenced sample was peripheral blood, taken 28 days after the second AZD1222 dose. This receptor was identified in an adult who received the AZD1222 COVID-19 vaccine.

CDR3 DNA: TGCAGCTCAGGCATGAACACTGAAGCTTTCTTT. Protein: CSSGMNTEAFF. The chain couples TRBV29-1 to TRBJ1-1; D is undetermined. Germline V CDR1 and CDR2: SQVTM, ANQGSEA. V lost 8 bases, J lost 0 bases, and 7 bases lay in between. The CDR3 sequence is 11 residues long.